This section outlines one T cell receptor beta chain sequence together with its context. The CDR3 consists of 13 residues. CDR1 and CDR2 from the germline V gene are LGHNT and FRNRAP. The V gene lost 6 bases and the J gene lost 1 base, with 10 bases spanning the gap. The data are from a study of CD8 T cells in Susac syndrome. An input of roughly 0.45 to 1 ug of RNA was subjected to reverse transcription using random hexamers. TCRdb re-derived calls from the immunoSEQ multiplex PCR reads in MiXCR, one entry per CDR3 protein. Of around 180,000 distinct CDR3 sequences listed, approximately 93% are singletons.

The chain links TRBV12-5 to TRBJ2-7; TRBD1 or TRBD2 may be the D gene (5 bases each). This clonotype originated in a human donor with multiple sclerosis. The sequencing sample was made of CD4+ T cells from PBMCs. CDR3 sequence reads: CASGGTGSYEQYF. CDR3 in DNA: TGTGCTAGTGGCGGGACGGGGTCCTACGAGCAGTACTTC. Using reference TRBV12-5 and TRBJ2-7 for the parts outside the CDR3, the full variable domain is DARVTQTPRHKVTEMGQEVTMRCQPILGHNTVFWYRQTMMQGLELLAYFRNRAPLDDSGMPKDRFSAEMPDATLATLKIQPSEPRDSAVYFCASGGTGSYEQYFGPGTRLTVT.